This TCR beta chain was recovered during a study of blood T cells in healthy people across ages. The CDR3 extends over 16 amino acids. The J segment lost 1 base and the V segment lost 5 bases, leaving 11 bases of the junction unmatched. Per the germline V gene, CDR1 is SGHRS and CDR2 is YFSETQ. In its sample, this clonotype was seen a few times. Alongside a J-beta primer mix, a sample-barcoded 5' primer served in a second PCR lasting 7 to 11 cycles. TCRdb re-derived calls from the 5' RACE reads in MiXCR, one entry per CDR3 protein. This table has some 850,000 distinct CDR3 sequences, 20% to 30% appearing once. The same specimen was also included in a second study, on T cells of mothers and their children.

Sequencing input: blood. V usage is TRBV5-1 and J usage is TRBJ1-2, with 7 bases lining up with TRBD1. The TCR sequence derives from a boy between 10 and 17 years old in good health. As DNA, the CDR3 is TGCGCCAGCAGGCAAACTTACAGGGGATATAACTATGGCTACACCTTC. This translates into CASRQTYRGYNYGYTF.